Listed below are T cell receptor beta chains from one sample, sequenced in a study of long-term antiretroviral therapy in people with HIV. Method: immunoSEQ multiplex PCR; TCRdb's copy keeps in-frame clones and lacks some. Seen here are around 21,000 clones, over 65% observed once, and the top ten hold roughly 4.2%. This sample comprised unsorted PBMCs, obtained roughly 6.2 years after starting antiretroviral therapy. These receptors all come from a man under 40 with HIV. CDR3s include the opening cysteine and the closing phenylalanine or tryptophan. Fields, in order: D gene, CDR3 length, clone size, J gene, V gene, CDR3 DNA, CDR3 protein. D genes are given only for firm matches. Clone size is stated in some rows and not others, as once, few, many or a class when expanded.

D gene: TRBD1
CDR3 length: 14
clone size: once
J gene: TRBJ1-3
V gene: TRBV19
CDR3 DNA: TGTGCCACCGCGGACAGGGGGCTTGGAAACACCATATATTTT
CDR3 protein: CATADRGLGNTIYF

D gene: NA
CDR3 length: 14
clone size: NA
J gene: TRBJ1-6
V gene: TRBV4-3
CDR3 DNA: TGCGCCAGCAGCCAAGACCCCATCAATTCACCCCTCCACTTT
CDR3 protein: CASSQDPINSPLHF

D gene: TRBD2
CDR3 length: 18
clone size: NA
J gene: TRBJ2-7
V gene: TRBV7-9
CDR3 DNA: TGTGCCAGCAGCTTATTCCGGACTAGCGGGAGACACTCCTACGAGCAGTACTTC
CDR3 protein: CASSLFRTSGRHSYEQYF

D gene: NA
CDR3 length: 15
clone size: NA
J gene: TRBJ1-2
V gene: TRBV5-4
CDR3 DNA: TGTGCCAGCAGCTTTACGGGACACTTCTCGATCGGCTACACCTTC
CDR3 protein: CASSFTGHFSIGYTF

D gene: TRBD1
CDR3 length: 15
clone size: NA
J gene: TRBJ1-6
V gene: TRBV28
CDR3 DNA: TGTGCCAGCAGACTGGGGTGGACAGGCGGTTCACCCCTCCACTTT
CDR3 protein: CASRLGWTGGSPLHF

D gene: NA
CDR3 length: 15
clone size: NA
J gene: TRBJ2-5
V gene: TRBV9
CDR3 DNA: TGTGCCAGCAGCACCCGGGACGGCTTCGGAGAGACCCAGTACTTC
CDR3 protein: CASSTRDGFGETQYF

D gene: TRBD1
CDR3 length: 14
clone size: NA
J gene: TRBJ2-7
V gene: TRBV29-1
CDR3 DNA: TGCAGCGCCGTCCCTGGGACAGTTCCTTACGAGCAGTACTTC
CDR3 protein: CSAVPGTVPYEQYF

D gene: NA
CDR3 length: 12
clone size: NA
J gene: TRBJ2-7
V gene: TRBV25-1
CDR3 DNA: TGTGCCAGCAGTGCAGGGTCGGGCGAGCAGTACTTC
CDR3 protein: CASSAGSGEQYF

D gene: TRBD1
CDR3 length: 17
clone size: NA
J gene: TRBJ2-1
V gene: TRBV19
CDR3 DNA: TGTGCCAGTAGCTTTTCCTTGACAGGGGTTACCTACAATGAGCAGTTCTTC
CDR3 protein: CASSFSLTGVTYNEQFF

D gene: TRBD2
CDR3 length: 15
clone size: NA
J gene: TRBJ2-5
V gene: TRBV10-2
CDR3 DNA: TGCGCCAGCAGTGAGGGGACTAGCATGACGGAGACCCAGTACTTC
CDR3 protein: CASSEGTSMTETQYF

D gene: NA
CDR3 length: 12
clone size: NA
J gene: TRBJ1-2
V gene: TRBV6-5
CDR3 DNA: TGTGCCAGCAGGTACCGGCAGGGCGGCTACACCTTC
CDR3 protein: CASRYRQGGYTF

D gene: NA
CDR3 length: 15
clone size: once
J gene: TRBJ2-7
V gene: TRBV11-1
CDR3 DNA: TGTGCCAGCAGCCCACGTTTGGGAGTCTACAACGAGCAGTACTTC
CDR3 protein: CASSPRLGVYNEQYF

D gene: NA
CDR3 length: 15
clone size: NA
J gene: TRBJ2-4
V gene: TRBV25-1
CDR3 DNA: TGTGCCAGCAGTGGAAATAGAGGGACTGCAAACATTCAGTACTTC
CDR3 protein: CASSGNRGTANIQYF

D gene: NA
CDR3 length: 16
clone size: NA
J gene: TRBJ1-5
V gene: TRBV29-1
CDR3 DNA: TGCAGCGTTCAGGAGGGCAACCCTTATAGCAATCAGCCCCAGCATTTT
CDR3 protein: CSVQEGNPYSNQPQHF

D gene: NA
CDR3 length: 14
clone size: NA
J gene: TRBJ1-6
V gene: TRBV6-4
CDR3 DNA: TGTGCCAGCAGTGTAGGCAGCAGGAATTCACCCCTCCACTTT
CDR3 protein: CASSVGSRNSPLHF

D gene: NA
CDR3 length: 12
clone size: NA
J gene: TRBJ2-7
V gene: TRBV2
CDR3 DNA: TGTGCCAGCAGGGGACAATCCTACGAGCAGTACTTC
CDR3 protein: CASRGQSYEQYF

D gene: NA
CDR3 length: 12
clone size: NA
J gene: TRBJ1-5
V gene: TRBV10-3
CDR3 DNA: TGTGCCATCAGTGAGAACAATCAGCCCCAGCATTTT
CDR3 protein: CAISENNQPQHF

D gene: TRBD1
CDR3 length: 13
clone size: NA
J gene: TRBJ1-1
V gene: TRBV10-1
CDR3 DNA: TGCGCCAGCAGAGCAGGGGGGATTGGTGAAGCTTTCTTT
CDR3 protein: CASRAGGIGEAFF

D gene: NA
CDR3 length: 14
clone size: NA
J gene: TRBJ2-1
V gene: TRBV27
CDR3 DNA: TGTGCCAGCAGTTTATGGGCTGGGGTTGATGAGCAGTTCTTC
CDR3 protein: CASSLWAGVDEQFF

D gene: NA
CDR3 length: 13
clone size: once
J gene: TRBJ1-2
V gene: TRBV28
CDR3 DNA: TGTGCCAGCAGCATACGGGAGAACTATGGCTACACCTTC
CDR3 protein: CASSIRENYGYTF

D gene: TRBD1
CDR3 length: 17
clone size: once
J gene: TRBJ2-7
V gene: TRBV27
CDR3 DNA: TGTGCCAGCAGTTTATCCGCCCCGACAGGGGGCTCCTACGAGCAGTACTTC
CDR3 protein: CASSLSAPTGGSYEQYF

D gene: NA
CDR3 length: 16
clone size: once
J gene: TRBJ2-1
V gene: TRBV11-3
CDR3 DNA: TGTGCCAGCAGCTTAGGGGGGGCTAGCGGTCTGAATGAGCAGTTCTTC
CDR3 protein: CASSLGGASGLNEQFF

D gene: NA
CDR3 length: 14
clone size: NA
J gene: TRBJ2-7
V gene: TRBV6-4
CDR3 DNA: TGTGCCAGCAGTGACTCGAGTAGGACGTACGAGCAGTACTTC
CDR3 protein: CASSDSSRTYEQYF

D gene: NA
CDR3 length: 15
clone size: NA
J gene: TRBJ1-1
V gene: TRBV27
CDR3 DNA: TGTGCCAGCAGTTTATCAGGCAGGGGAATTGGTGAAGCTTTCTTT
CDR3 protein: CASSLSGRGIGEAFF

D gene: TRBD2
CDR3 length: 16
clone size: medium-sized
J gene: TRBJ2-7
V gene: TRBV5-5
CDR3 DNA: TGTGCCAGCTCGGGGTTACTAGCGGCGAGCTCCTACGAGCAGTACTTC
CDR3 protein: CASSGLLAASSYEQYF

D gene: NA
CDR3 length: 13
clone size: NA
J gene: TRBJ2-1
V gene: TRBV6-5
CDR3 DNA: TGTGCCAGCAGTTACGGTCAAAACAATGAGCAGTTCTTC
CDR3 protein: CASSYGQNNEQFF

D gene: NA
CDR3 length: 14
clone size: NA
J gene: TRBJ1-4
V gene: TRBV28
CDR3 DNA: TGTGCCAGCACCAGGAGACAGCCTAATGAAAAACTGTTTTTT
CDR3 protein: CASTRRQPNEKLFF

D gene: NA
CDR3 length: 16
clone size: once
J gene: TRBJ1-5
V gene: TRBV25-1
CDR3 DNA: TGTGCCAGCAGTGGGATCGGAGACAGCCTCAATCAGCCCCAGCATTTT
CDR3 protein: CASSGIGDSLNQPQHF

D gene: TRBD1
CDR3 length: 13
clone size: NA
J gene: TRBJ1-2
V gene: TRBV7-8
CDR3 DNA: TGTGCCAGCAGCTTAGACAGGGGAAGAGGCTACACCTTC
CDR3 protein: CASSLDRGRGYTF

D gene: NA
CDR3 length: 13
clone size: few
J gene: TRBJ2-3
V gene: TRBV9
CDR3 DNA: TGTGCCAGCAGCGAGAGTGGAGGAGATACGCAGTATTTT
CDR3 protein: CASSESGGDTQYF

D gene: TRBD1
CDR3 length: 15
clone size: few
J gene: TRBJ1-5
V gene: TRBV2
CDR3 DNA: TGTGCCAGCAGTAGGGACAGCAACCTACATCAGCCCCAGCATTTT
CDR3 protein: CASSRDSNLHQPQHF

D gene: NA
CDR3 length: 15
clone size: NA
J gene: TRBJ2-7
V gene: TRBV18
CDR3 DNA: TGTGCCAGCTCACCCCGATCCTTCGGCACCTACGAGCAGTACTTC
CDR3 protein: CASSPRSFGTYEQYF

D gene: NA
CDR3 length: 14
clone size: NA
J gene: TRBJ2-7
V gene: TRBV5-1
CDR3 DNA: TGCGCCAGCAGCCCCGGCGAGGGTGGCTACGAGCAGTACTTC
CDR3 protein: CASSPGEGGYEQYF

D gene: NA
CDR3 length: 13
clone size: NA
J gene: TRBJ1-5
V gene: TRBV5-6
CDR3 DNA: TGTGCCAGCAGCTTTGCTAGCAATCAGCCCCAGCATTTT
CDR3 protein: CASSFASNQPQHF

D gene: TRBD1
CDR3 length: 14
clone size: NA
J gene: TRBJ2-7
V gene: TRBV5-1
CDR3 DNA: TGCGCCAGCAGCCGGGACAGGTCATACTACGAGCAGTACTTC
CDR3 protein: CASSRDRSYYEQYF

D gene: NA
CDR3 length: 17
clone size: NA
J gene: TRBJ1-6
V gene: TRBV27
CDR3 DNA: TGTGCCAGCAGTTTACGGCAAGAAGGGGGGCCTAATTCACCCCTCCACTTT
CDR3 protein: CASSLRQEGGPNSPLHF

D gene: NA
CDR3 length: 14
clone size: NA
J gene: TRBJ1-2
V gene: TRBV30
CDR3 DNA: TGTGCCTGGAGTCTGGGGGCTTTGGACTATGGCTACACCTTC
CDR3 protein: CAWSLGALDYGYTF

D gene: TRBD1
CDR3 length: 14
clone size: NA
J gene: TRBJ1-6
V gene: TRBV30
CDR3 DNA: TGTGCCTCAACAGGGGGCGGCTATAATTCACCCCTCCACTTT
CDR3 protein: CASTGGGYNSPLHF

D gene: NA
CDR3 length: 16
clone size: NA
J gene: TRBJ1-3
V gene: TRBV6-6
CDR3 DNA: TGTGCCAGCAGTTACGGTCTTATCACGGATGGAAACACCATATATTTT
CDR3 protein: CASSYGLITDGNTIYF

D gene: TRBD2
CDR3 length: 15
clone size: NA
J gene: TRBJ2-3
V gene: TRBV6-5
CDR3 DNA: TGTGCCAGCAGTTACTTCGCGGGGGGGTCAGATACGCAGTATTTT
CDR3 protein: CASSYFAGGSDTQYF

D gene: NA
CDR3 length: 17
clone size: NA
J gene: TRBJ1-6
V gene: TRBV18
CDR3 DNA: TGTGCCAGCTCACCCCGACCTCCCCGGGACGGTAATTCACCCCTCCACTTT
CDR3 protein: CASSPRPPRDGNSPLHF

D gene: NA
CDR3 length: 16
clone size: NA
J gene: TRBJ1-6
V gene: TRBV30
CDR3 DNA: TGTGCCTGGAGTGGGGACAAGGTCTCCTATAATTCACCCCTCCACTTT
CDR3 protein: CAWSGDKVSYNSPLHF